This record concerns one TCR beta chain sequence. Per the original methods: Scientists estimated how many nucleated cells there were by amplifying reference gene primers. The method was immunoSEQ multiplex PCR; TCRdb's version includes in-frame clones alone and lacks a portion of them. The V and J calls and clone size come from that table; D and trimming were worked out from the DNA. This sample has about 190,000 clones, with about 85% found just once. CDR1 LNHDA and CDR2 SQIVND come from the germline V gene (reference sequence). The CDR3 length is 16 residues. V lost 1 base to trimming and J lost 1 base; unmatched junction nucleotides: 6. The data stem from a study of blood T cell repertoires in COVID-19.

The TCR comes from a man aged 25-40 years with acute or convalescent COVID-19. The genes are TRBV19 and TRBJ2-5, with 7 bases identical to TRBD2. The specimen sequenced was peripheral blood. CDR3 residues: CASSIGGGIRQETQYF. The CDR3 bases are TGTGCCAGTAGTATAGGGGGGGGAATACGCCAAGAGACCCAGTACTTC.